The text below deals with one T cell receptor beta chain. The data originate from a study of regulatory T cells in long-lasting Graves disease. For TCR beta, libraries came from iRepertoire HTBI primers and Arm-PCR of CDR3 regions. TCRdb redid the calling of the multiplex PCR reads with MiXCR, one entry per CDR3 protein. The sample has about 660,000 distinct CDR3 sequences; 25% to 35% are singletons. The time point is: persistent/refractory GD, antithyroid drugs over 5 years with positive TRAb. The TCR library was made from RNA extracted from PBMCs. Patients came from an endocrinology department in Xi'an, China. This CDR3 is built from 13 residues. Germline loops: CDR1 LGHDT, CDR2 YNNKEL (reference sequence). The V end was cut by 4 bases, the J end by 6 bases, with 10 bases between.

The TCR comes from a female donor with Graves disease. This sequence joins TRBV3-1 and TRBJ1-5; D gene ambiguous. The source was peripheral blood mononuclear cells (PBMCs), collected when the disease was refractory, from a patient treated with antithyroid drugs. CDR3 residues: CASSPKAGQPQHF. CDR3 bases: TGTGCCAGCAGCCCTAAAGCGGGTCAGCCCCAGCATTTT.